This T cell receptor beta chain was identified in a study of shared clonotypes between healthy human individuals. Study summary: Three plates were used per donor for CD4 naive, three for CD4 memory, two for CD8 naive and one for CD8 memory.

The CDR3 covers 14 residues. Germline CDR1 SGHVS, CDR2 FQNEAQ. With 0 bases removed from V and 4 bases from J, the gap between germline ends came to 9 bases. Profiling relied on immunoSEQ multiplex PCR, and the TCRdb table lists in-frame clones only, not all of them. The sample carries about 2.4 million clones, more than 85% recorded once. Sequenced input: naive CD4+ T cells from PBMCs. Indicated subset: CD45RA+ positively selected. The TCR originated in a man between 18 and 35 years old in good health. Some clones in this sample may be carry-over from other donors' samples. The chain employs TRBV7-8 and TRBJ2-5, with D maybe TRBD2 (5 bases). This CDR3 is CASSLASSLETQYF. CDR3 in DNA: TGTGCCAGCAGCTTAGCGTCTAGCTTAGAGACCCAGTACTTC.